This T cell receptor (beta chain) was captured in a study of blood T cell repertoires in COVID-19. Study in general: PBMCs, B-cell-depleted T cells, or T cells provided the cDNA or gDNA that made up the material.

The age range of participants was 18 to 89 years, with residence in about two dozen US areas. Categorization into cohorts depended on clinical history that participants reported. The CDR3 is made up of 16 amino acids. The germline V gene has CDR1 SGDLS and CDR2 YYNGEE. V was pared by 4 bases and J by 7 bases, with 16 bases of the junction left unmatched. Measured with immunoSEQ multiplex PCR; TCRdb has only the in-frame clones, and not every one. Among under 150,000 clones, around 81% were seen once, and the ten largest hold roughly 6.2%. The TCR originated in a woman aged 40-49 years who had recovered from COVID-19. The source material was PBMCs or T cells enriched from blood (not recorded which). V gene TRBV9 combines with J gene TRBJ1-1; 7 bases agree with TRBD1. The DNA for the CDR3 is TGTGCCAGCAGCCCCCGGGACAGTTCAGGGGGTGGTGAAGCTTTCTTT. Translating it yields CASSPRDSSGGGEAFF. The variable domain in full, completed from reference TRBV9 and TRBJ1-1, reads DSGVTQTPKHLITATGQRVTLRCSPRSGDLSVYWYQQSLDQGLQFLIQYYNGEERAKGNILERFSAQQFPDLHSELNLSSLELGDSALYFCASSPRDSSGGGEAFFGQGTRLTVV.